The sample holds a few counts of the clone carrying this T cell receptor beta chain. The table came from immunoSEQ multiplex PCR; TCRdb's copy has only in-frame clones and leaves some out. The table includes about 90,000 clones, about 80% detected once. The sample belongs to a study of blood T cell repertoires in COVID-19. Trimming cost V 0 bases and J 5 bases, with 6 bases left between them. The germline CDR1 and CDR2 sequences are SGHRS and YFSETQ. This CDR3 contains 13 residues. The material sequenced was peripheral blood. The V and J genes are TRBV5-1 and TRBJ1-5; the D gene is possibly TRBD1 (6 bases). The TCR originated in a woman in her seventies with acute or convalescent COVID-19. Here the CDR3 reads CASSLAGDQPQHF. The DNA for the CDR3 is TGCGCCAGCAGCTTGGCAGGGGATCAGCCCCAGCATTTT.